This TCR beta chain came from a study of siplizumab effects on memory and regulatory T cells. Each sample had about 10^5 TCR templates assayed. Assay used: immunoSEQ multiplex PCR; TCRdb lists only in-frame clones, some missing. The table shows 99,000 or so clones, with just under 95% occurring only once. Whole-study findings and limits: About 75-97% of proliferating CD4+ or CD8+ clones had no assignable naive or memory phenotype. Few alloreactive clones mapped to unstimulated subsets.

For this clone: Its antigen is not known.

The clonotype originates from a human donor in good health. Sequenced sample: non-Treg CD4+ T cells sorted from blood.

The CDR3 DNA sequence: TGCGCCAGCAGCCTTAGGGGCTATTTAGGAGAGACCCAGTACTTC. Encoded protein: CASSLRGYLGETQYF. The rearrangement uses TRBV5-1 and TRBJ2-5; D might be TRBD1 (5 bases). Trimming left V 4 bases short and J 4 bases short, with 17 bases between. Germline V gives CDR1 SGHRS, CDR2 YFSETQ. The CDR3 is 15 residues long.